This TCR beta chain was sequenced for a study of cytomegalovirus exposure and HLA in healthy donors. As for the study in general: Of the donors genotyped, a few hundred in all, 81% fell in the Caucasian-associated ancestry cluster. Broader study findings: Indistinguishability led to the exclusion of some V segments, TRBV6-2 and TRBV6-3 included. Reportedly, diagnosis of cytomegalovirus status by the classifier showed high specificity and sensitivity.

CDR1 and CDR2 from the germline V gene are SGHRS and YFSETQ. V lost 4 bases to trimming and J lost 6 bases; unmatched junction nucleotides: 12. The CDR3 extends over 17 amino acids. PCR employed 60 Vbeta and 13 Jbeta primers. Assay: immunoSEQ multiplex PCR; the TCRdb copy retains only in-frame clones and omits some. The data include 45,000 to 55,000 clones; the top ten clones carry 11%. With regard to this clone: Its antigen remains unknown.

The V gene is TRBV5-1, the J gene TRBJ1-6; TRBD1 matches at 8 bases. The TCR comes from a woman in her forties or fifties in good health and CMV-seropositive. Sequencing was carried out using PBMCs. CDR3 region: CASSLMPGGDSNSPLHF. Written as DNA, the CDR3 is TGCGCCAGCAGCCTGATGCCAGGGGGCGATTCTAATTCACCCCTCCACTTT.